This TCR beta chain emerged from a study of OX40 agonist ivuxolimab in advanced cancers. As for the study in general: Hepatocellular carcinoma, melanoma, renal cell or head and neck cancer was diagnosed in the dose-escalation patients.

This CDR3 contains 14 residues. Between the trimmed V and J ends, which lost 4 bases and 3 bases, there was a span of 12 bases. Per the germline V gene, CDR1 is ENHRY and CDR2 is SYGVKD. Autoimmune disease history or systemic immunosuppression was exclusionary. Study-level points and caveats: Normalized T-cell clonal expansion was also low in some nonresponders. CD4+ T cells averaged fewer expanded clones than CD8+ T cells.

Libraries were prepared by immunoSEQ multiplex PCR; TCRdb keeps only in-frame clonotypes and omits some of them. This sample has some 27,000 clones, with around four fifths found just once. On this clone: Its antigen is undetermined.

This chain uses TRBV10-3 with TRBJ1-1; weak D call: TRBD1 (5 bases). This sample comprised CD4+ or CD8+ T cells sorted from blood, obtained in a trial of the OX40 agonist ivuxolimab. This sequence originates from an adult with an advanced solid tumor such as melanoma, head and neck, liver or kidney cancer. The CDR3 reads CAISAKGWDTEAFF. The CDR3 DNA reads TGTGCCATCAGTGCAAAGGGGTGGGACACTGAAGCTTTCTTT.